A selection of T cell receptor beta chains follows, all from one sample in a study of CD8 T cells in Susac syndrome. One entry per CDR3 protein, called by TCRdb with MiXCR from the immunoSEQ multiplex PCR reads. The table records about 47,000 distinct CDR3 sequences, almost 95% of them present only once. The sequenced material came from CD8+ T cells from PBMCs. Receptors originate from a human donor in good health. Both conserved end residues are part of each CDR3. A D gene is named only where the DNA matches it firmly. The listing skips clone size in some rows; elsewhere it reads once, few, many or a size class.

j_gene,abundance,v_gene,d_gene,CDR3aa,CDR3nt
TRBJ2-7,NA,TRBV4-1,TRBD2,CASSHRRGAGDSYEQYF,TGCGCCAGCAGCCACCGTCGCGGTGCGGGAGACTCCTACGAGCAGTACTTC
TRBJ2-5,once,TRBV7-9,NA,CASSLGQGLVQETQYF,TGTGCCAGCAGCTTAGGTCAAGGACTTGTCCAGGAGACCCAGTACTTC
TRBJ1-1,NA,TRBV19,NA,CASKWGKADTEAFF,TGTGCCAGTAAGTGGGGGAAAGCCGACACTGAAGCTTTCTTT
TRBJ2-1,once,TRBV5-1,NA,CASSLSVQEQFF,TGCGCCAGCAGCTTGTCGGTTCAGGAGCAGTTCTTC
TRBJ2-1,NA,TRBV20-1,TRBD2,CSARDGTSAYNEQFF,TGCAGTGCTAGAGATGGGACTAGCGCCTACAATGAGCAGTTCTTC
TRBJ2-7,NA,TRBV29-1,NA,CSVDLGPYEQYF,TGCAGCGTTGATCTCGGCCCCTACGAGCAGTACTTC
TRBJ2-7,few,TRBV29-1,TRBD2,CSVEAGTSESYEQYF,TGCAGCGTTGAAGCCGGGACTAGCGAGTCCTACGAGCAGTACTTC
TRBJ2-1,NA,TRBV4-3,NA,CASSQVPLADTASNEQFF,TGCGCCAGCAGCCAAGTCCCTCTTGCGGACACTGCTAGCAATGAGCAGTTCTTC
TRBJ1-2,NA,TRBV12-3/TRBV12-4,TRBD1,CASSRDRVRFSDYGYTF,TGTGCCAGCAGCCGCGACAGGGTTAGGTTCTCTGACTATGGCTACACCTTC
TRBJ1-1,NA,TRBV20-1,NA,CSARDLEGISGTEAFF,TGCAGTGCTAGAGATCTTGAGGGAATATCGGGCACTGAAGCTTTCTTT
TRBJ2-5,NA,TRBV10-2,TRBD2,CASRRLAGGVETQYF,TGCGCCAGCAGAAGACTAGCGGGAGGGGTTGAGACCCAGTACTTC
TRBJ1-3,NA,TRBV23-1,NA,CASSQSRISGNTIYF,TGCGCCAGCAGTCAATCCAGGATCTCTGGAAACACCATATATTTT
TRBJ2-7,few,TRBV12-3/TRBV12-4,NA,CASSLVWGSTYEQYF,TGTGCCAGCAGTTTAGTCTGGGGTAGTACCTACGAGCAGTACTTC
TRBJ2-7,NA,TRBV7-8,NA,CASSLESRGRYEQYF,TGTGCCAGCAGCTTAGAATCCCGAGGACGTTACGAGCAGTACTTC
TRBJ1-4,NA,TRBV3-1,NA,CASSQDWGEGADNEKLFF,TGTGCCAGCAGCCAAGATTGGGGGGAAGGGGCAGACAATGAAAAACTGTTTTTT
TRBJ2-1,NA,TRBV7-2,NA,CASSLSGGPSSYNEQFF,TGTGCCAGCAGCTTATCCGGGGGCCCCAGCTCCTACAATGAGCAGTTCTTC
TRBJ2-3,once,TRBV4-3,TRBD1,CASSQRTGNTDTQYF,TGCGCCAGCAGCCAGCGGACAGGAAACACAGATACGCAGTATTTT
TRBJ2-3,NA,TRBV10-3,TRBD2,CAISDSSGDTQYF,TGTGCCATCAGTGACTCTAGCGGAGATACGCAGTATTTT
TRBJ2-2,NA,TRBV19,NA,CASSIGRDGELFF,TGTGCCAGTAGTATAGGAAGGGACGGGGAGCTGTTTTTT